The clone carrying this TCR beta chain was picked up a small number of times. Its antigen is currently unknown. V lost 4 bases and J lost 1; bases outside the gene matches: 1. CDR1 is SSHAT, CDR2 FNYEAQ, per germline (reference sequence). The CDR3 is 14 residues long. Preparation of the TCRbeta library used unique molecular identifiers. TCRdb analysed the PCR reads with MiXCR anew, one entry per CDR3 protein. This repertoire shows 700,000 or so distinct CDR3 sequences, about an eighth found once; its top ten account for roughly 0.77%. The data were obtained in a study of T-cell reconstitution after alpha-beta-depleted transplantation in children. Findings and limits, study-wide: When one year had passed after transplant, most T-cell counts and diversity came from newly produced T cells. Some patients' high day-60 TCRbeta diversity was attributed to recipient cells surviving conditioning. About two months after transplant, alpha-beta T cells reportedly came from several hundred expanded graft clones.

The chain carries TRBV7-7 and TRBJ2-3, with 8 bases matching TRBD1. This clonotype was sampled from a girl under 10 years old with congenital amegakaryocytic thrombocytopenia, due to receive a stem cell transplant. The specimen was PBMCs, collected before TCRalphabeta/CD19-depleted stem cell transplant. In DNA, the CDR3 is TGTGCCAGCAGCTCGGACAGGGGCACAGATACGCAGTATTTT. Protein sequence: CASSSDRGTDTQYF.